This TCR beta chain came from a study of blood T cell repertoires in COVID-19. Study-wide context: The United States, Italy and Spain supplied acute and convalescent COVID-19 samples.

Only one count was recorded for this clone. Profiling relied on immunoSEQ multiplex PCR, and the TCRdb table lists in-frame clones only, not all of them. The table records about 210,000 clones, about nine tenths of them present only once. Which cohort a participant joined came from the clinical history participants gave. V lost 3 bases, J lost 5 bases, and 12 bases lay in between. CDR3 length: 14 amino acids. Germline CDR1 SGHTA, CDR2 FQGNSA. Sequenced: PBMCs or T cells enriched from blood (not recorded which). This receptor was identified in a woman aged 40-49 years with acute COVID-19. The chain has TRBV7-2 and TRBJ2-3; a weak D match, TRBD1 (6 bases). The CDR3 sequence is CASSFQGPIDTQYF. As DNA, the CDR3 is TGTGCCAGCAGCTTTCAGGGGCCCATAGATACGCAGTATTTT.